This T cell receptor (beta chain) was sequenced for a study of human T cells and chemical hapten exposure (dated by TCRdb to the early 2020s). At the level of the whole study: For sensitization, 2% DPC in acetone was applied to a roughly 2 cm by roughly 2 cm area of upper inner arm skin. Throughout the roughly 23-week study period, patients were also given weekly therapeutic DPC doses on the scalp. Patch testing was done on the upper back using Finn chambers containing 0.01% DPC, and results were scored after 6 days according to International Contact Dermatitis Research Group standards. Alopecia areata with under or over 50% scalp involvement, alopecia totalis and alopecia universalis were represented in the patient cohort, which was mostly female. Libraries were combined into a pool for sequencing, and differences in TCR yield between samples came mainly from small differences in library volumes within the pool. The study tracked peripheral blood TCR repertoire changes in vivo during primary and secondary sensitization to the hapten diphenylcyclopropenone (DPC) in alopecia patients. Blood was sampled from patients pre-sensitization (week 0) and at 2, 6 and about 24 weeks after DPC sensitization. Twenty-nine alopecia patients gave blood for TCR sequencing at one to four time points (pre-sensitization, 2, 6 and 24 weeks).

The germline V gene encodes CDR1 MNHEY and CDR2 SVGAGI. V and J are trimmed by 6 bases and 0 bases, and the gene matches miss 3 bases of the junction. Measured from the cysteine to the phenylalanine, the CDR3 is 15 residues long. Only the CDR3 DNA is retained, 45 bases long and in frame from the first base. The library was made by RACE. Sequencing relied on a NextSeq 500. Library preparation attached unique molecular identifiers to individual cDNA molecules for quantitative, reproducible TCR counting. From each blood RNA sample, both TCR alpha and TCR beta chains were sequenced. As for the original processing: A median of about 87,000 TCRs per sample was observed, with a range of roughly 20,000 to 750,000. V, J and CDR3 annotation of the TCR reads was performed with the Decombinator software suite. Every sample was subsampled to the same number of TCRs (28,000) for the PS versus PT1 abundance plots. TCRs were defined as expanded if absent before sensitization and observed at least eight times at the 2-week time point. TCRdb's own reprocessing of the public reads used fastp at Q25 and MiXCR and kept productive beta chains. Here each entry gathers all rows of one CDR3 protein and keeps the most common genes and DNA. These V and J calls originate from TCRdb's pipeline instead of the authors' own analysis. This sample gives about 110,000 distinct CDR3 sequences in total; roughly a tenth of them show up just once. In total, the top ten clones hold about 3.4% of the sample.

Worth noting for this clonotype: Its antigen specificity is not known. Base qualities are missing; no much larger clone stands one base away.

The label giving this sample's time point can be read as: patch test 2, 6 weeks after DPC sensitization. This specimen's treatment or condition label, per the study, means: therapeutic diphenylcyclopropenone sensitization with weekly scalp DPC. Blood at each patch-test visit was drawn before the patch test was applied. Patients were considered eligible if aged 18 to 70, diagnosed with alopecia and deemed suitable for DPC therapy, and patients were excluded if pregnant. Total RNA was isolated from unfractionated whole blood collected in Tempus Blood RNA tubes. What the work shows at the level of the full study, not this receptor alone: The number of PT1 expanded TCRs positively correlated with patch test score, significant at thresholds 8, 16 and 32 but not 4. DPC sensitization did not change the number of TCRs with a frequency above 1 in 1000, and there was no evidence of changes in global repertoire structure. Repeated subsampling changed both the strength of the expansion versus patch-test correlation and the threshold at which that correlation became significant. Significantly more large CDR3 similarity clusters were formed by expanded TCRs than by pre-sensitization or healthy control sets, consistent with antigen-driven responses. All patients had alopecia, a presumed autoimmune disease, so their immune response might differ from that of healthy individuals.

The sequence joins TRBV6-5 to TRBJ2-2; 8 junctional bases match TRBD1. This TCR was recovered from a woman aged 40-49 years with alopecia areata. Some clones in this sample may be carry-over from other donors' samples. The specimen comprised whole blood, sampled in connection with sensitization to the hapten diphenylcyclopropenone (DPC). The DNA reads TGTGCCAGCAGCCCACAGGGGGCGAACACCGGGGAGCTGTTTTTT. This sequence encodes CASSPQGANTGELFF.